These 28 T cell receptor beta chains were all obtained from the same sample, sequenced in a study of blood T cells in healthy people across ages. Alongside a J-beta primer mix, a sample-barcoded 5' primer served in a second PCR lasting about 7 to 12 cycles. MiXCR, applied by TCRdb to the 5' RACE reads, yields one record per CDR3 protein. The sample includes hundreds of thousands of distinct CDR3 sequences, 22% of them seen just once. Sample: blood. These receptors came from a man between 65 and 80 years old in good health.

This clonotype has more than one count but fewer than ten. The chain has TRBV27 and TRBJ2-3; no clear D. Germline-derived CDR1 and CDR2 are MNHEY and SMNVEV (reference sequence). The ends were cut back, 4 bases at V and 7 bases at J, with 18 bases in the middle. The CDR3 contains 15 residues. The CDR3 reads CASSSGNPITNTQYF. For the CDR3, the DNA is TGTGCCAGCAGTTCCGGCAACCCAATAACGAATACGCAGTATTTT.

The J gene is TRBJ2-7, the V gene TRBV6-6, with a tentative D call TRBD2 (6 bases). V lost 5 bases and J 6 bases, leaving 8 bases between the germline ends. The germline gives CDR1 MNHNY, CDR2 SVGAGI (reference sequence). This CDR3 spans 11 amino acids. CDR3 in DNA: TGTGCCAGCAGTACTAGCAGCGAGCAGTACTTC. This translates into CASSTSSEQYF.

The rearrangement joins TRBV20-1 to TRBJ2-3; D ambiguous. From germline, CDR1 is DFQATT and CDR2 SNEGSKA (reference sequence). This CDR3 is built from 13 residues. With 6 bases removed from V and 2 bases from J, the gap between germline ends came to 12 bases. The CDR3: CSARLRITDTQYF. In DNA form, the CDR3 reads TGCAGTGCAAGACTGCGGATCACAGATACGCAGTATTTT.

Only a few counts were recorded for this clonotype. The chain carries TRBV24-1 and TRBJ2-1, with D possibly being TRBD2 (6 bases). The germline V gene has CDR1 KGHDR and CDR2 SFDVKD. The CDR3 is 16 amino acids. Trimming removed 1 base at V and 7 bases at J, with 16 bases between. For the CDR3, the DNA is TGTGCCACCAGTGATTTTGTCCGACTAGGCCAGAATGAGCAGTTCTTC. Its protein is CATSDFVRLGQNEQFF.

This clonotype was observed a handful of times. V usage is TRBV28 and J usage is TRBJ1-4, with D possibly TRBD1 on 5 matching bases. Germline-derived CDR1 and CDR2 are MDHEN and SYDVKM. This CDR3 has 14 residues. The V end lost 6 bases, the J end lost 8 bases, and 16 bases lay between the germline ends. CDR3 coding DNA: TGTGCCAGCAGCCAGTCGGGGGGGATGGAAAAACTGTTTTTT. It encodes CASSQSGGMEKLFF.

In its sample, this clonotype was seen a few times. The chain combines TRBV5-1 with TRBJ2-4; tentatively, D is TRBD1 or TRBD2 (5 bases each). Germline CDR1 is SGHRS and CDR2 is YFSETQ. This CDR3 region has 13 residues. With 5 bases removed from V and 5 bases from J, the gap between germline ends came to 11 bases. DNA for the CDR3: TGCGCCAGCAGTTCCGGGGACCAAAACATTCAGTACTTC. Protein sequence: CASSSGDQNIQYF. The full variable domain, completed using reference TRBV5-1 and TRBJ2-4, is KAGVTQTPRYLIKTRGQQVTLSCSPISGHRSVSWYQQTPGQGLQFLFEYFSETQRNKGNFPGRFSGRQFSNSRSEMNVSTLELGDSALYLCASSSGDQNIQYFGAGTRLSVL.

There are a few counts of this clonotype. The chain uses TRBV6-5 and TRBJ2-5; D perhaps matches TRBD1 (6 bases). The DNA matches TRBJ2-7 better at its end, which makes the J call doubtful. Per germline, CDR1 MNHEY and CDR2 SVGAGI. There are 15 residues in the CDR3. CDR3 region: CASSYQIRGGYEQYF. The CDR3, as DNA: TGTGCCAGCAGTTACCAAATAAGAGGGGGCTACGAGCAGTACTTC.

There are a few counts of this clonotype. This chain's CDR3 is CASSHSGTGLSYNSPLHF. CDR3 coding DNA: TGCGCCAGCAGCCATTCTGGGACAGGGCTCTCCTATAATTCACCCCTCCACTTT. The chain is built from TRBV4-3 and TRBJ1-6; 9 positions agree with TRBD1. This CDR3 has 18 residues. Germline assignment: CDR1 LGHNA and CDR2 YSLEER. The trim removed 3 bases at V and 0 bases at J, leaving 6 bases unmatched.

This clonotype was recorded only once. This chain joins TRBV10-2 and TRBJ2-7; no definite D call. The DNA end is a closer match to TRBJ2-1, so the J assignment may be wrong. From germline, CDR1 is WSHSY and CDR2 SAAADI. CDR3 length: 15 residues. CDR3 region: CASSDELLLHNEQFF. CDR3 nucleotide sequence: TGCGCCAGCAGTGACGAACTACTGTTACACAATGAGCAGTTCTTC.

This clonotype was seen a few times. The chain couples TRBV10-3 to TRBJ2-5; 11 bases map to TRBD2. This CDR3 is 13 amino acids long. Germline V gene lookup returns CDR1 ENHRY and CDR2 SYGVKD. J gave up 8 bases and V 5 bases, and 4 bases lay outside the gene matches. The CDR3 sequence: CAISILAGDTQYF. The CDR3, as DNA: TGTGCCATCAGTATACTAGCGGGAGATACCCAGTACTTC.

The chain is built from TRBV28 and TRBJ1-2, with 9 bases matching TRBD1. The V gene's germline CDR1 is MDHEN and CDR2 SYDVKM. CDR3 size: 15 residues. J lost 6 bases, V lost 5 bases, and 10 bases had no gene match. The CDR3 protein is CASSNSGTGNHGYTF. CDR3 coding DNA: TGTGCCAGCAGTAACTCCGGGACAGGGAACCATGGCTACACCTTC.

This clonotype was seen more than once but under ten times. The chain combines TRBV3-1 with TRBJ2-3; weak D call: TRBD2 (5 bases). CDR1 and CDR2 from the germline V gene are LGHDT and YNNKEL (reference sequence). Deletions cut 1 base from V and 8 bases from J, with 16 bases between. This CDR3 has 15 amino acids. The CDR3 spells CASSQVPAPGGTQYF. In DNA form, the CDR3 reads TGTGCCAGCAGCCAAGTCCCAGCGCCTGGAGGTACGCAGTATTTT.

In its sample, this clonotype was seen a few times. This chain connects TRBV5-6 to TRBJ2-3; 8 nucleotides line up with TRBD2. This CDR3 contains 17 residues. Germline V CDR1 and CDR2: SGHDT, YYEEEE. The junction had 8 bases not matched to a gene; V was cut back by 1 base and J by 1 base. The CDR3 DNA sequence: TGTGCCAGCAGCTTGCCTTCCGGGGGGGTGGGCACAGATACGCAGTATTTT. It is translated as CASSLPSGGVGTDTQYF. The full variable domain, in which reference TRBV5-6 and TRBJ2-3 provide the parts outside the CDR3, is DAGVTQSPTHLIKTRGQQVTLRCSPKSGHDTVSWYQQALGQGPQFIFQYYEEEERQRGNFPDRFSGHQFPNYSSELNVNALLLGDSALYLCASSLPSGGVGTDTQYFGPGTRLTVL.

J is TRBJ2-1 and V is TRBV12-3 or TRBV12-4, with D possibly TRBD2 on 6 matching bases. The ends were cut back, 1 base at V and 4 bases at J, with 14 bases in the middle. The CDR3 loop spans 16 amino acids. The CDR3 loop reads CASSLGWRAQYNEQFF. CDR3 coding DNA: TGTGCCAGCAGTTTAGGGTGGAGGGCCCAATACAATGAGCAGTTCTTC.

This chain connects TRBV12-3 or TRBV12-4 to TRBJ1-5, with a possible D match to TRBD1 (5 bases). Trimming took 3 bases from V and 6 from J, leaving 15 bases between them. This CDR3 has 15 amino acids. In DNA form, the CDR3 reads TGTGCCAGCAGTTTTAGTGAGGGGAAGGGTCAGCCCCAGCATTTT. Protein product: CASSFSEGKGQPQHF.

This clonotype turned up a few times. The V call is TRBV9, the J call TRBJ2-1; 8 positions agree with TRBD2. The germline V gene has CDR1 SGDLS and CDR2 YYNGEE. The CDR3 totals 14 residues. V trimming: 4 bases; J trimming: 7 bases; junction bases outside the gene matches: 7. The CDR3 region has the DNA TGTGCCAGCAGCATCCTAGCGGGTACGAATGAGCAGTTCTTC. Its protein product is CASSILAGTNEQFF.

The CDR3 bases are TGTGCCAGCAGTTACAATGCGGGGCAGGGAAGGGGAAACACCATATATTTT. It yields the protein CASSYNAGQGRGNTIYF. The rearrangement joins TRBV6-6 to TRBJ1-3, with D tentatively TRBD1 (5 bases). Germline loops: CDR1 MNHNY, CDR2 SVGAGI (reference sequence). The CDR3 is made up of 17 amino acids. V dropped 2 bases and J dropped 4 bases, with 18 bases sitting between them.

The chain uses TRBV12-5 and TRBJ2-6, with 7 nucleotides matching TRBD1. The length of the CDR3 is 18 residues. V trimming: 2 bases; J trimming: 2 bases; junction bases outside the gene matches: 9. Germline assignment: CDR1 LGHNT and CDR2 FRNRAP. The CDR3 sequence is CASGLPSVGTAGANVLTF. The CDR3 region has the DNA TGTGCTAGTGGTTTGCCCAGTGTGGGGACAGCTGGGGCCAACGTCCTGACTTTC.

At least ten counts were recorded for this clonotype. This chain uses TRBV7-9 with TRBJ2-1, with 15 bases that match TRBD2. CDR1 is SEHNR and CDR2 is FQNEAQ in the germline V gene (reference sequence). The CDR3 length is 18 residues. After removal of 3 bases from V and 9 bases from J, the junction contained 12 bases not matched to a gene. The CDR3 nucleotides read TGTGCCAGCAGCTTGTATGCCGGGACTAGCGGGGGGTTGGGTGAGCAGTTCTTC. Its protein is CASSLYAGTSGGLGEQFF.

For this clonotype: This sequence may be a read error, since a much larger clone differs from it by one base. The V gene is TRBV7-8, the J gene TRBJ2-5; D unclear. In germline, CDR1 is SGHVS, CDR2 FQNEAQ. The CDR3 covers 13 residues. The CDR3 reads CASSSTMQESQYF. CDR3 bases: TGTGCCAGCAGCTCAACTATGCAAGAGAGCCAGTACTTC.

This clonotype was counted between two and nine times. The chain joins TRBV11-2 to TRBJ2-5, with 14 bases that match TRBD2. Germline V gene sequence: CDR1 SGHAT, CDR2 FQNNGV. Germline trimming cut 5 bases from V and 5 bases from J; bases unmatched to any gene: 13. The CDR3 is 18 residues long. The CDR3 nucleotides are TGTGCCAGCAGCCCGAAGATAGGACTAGCGGGGGGCAGGGAGACCCAGTACTTC. Amino acids: CASSPKIGLAGGRETQYF.

This chain joins TRBV3-1 and TRBJ2-1; 12 bases match TRBD1. The CDR3 spans 15 residues. Germline CDR1 and CDR2: LGHDT and YNNKEL (reference sequence). J gave up 7 bases and V 3 bases, and 4 bases lay outside the gene matches. The CDR3 bases are TGTGCCAGCAGCCACCGGGACAGGGGGCGGAATGAGCAGTTCTTC. Its translation is CASSHRDRGRNEQFF.

This clonotype came up many times. V gene TRBV20-1 combines with J gene TRBJ2-7; D is ambiguous. V was trimmed by 3 bases and J by 11 bases, leaving 11 bases between them. This CDR3 spans 10 amino acids. Germline V CDR1 and CDR2: DFQATT, SNEGSKA (reference sequence). Here the CDR3 reads CSARNDWEYF. Here the CDR3 DNA reads TGCAGTGCTAGGAACGATTGGGAGTACTTC.

This clonotype came up many times. V is TRBV7-3 and J is TRBJ2-3, with 15 nucleotides matching TRBD2. The J segment lost 5 bases and the V segment lost 5 bases, leaving 8 bases of the junction unmatched. The CDR3 is made up of 17 amino acids. In germline, CDR1 is SGHTA, CDR2 FQGTGA. CDR3 protein: CASSPGLAGGTVDTQYF. As DNA, the CDR3 is TGTGCCAGCAGCCCTGGACTAGCGGGAGGGACCGTAGATACGCAGTATTTT. Complete variable domain (other parts from reference TRBV7-3 and TRBJ2-3): GAGVSQTPSNKVTEKGKYVELRCDPISGHTALYWYRQSLGQGPEFLIYFQGTGAADDSGLPNDRFFAVRPEGSVSTLKIQRTERGDSAVYLCASSPGLAGGTVDTQYFGPGTRLTVL.

The CDR3 DNA follows: TGCAGCACCATGTGGGGGGACGGCACTGAAGCTTTCTTT. It yields the protein CSTMWGDGTEAFF. The chain joins TRBV29-1 to TRBJ1-1, with D possibly being TRBD1 (5 bases). The germline V gene has CDR1 SQVTM and CDR2 ANQGSEA. This CDR3 region has 13 residues. With 8 bases removed from V and 4 bases from J, the gap between germline ends came to 17 bases.

This clonotype was observed at least ten times. The rearrangement joins TRBV12-3 or TRBV12-4 to TRBJ1-5, with 8 positions matching TRBD1. The junction had 5 bases not matched to a gene; V was cut back by 3 bases and J by 4 bases. The CDR3 spans 15 residues. The CDR3 is CASSFIDRGNQPQHF. The CDR3 nucleotides read TGTGCCAGCAGTTTCATCGACAGGGGAAATCAGCCCCAGCATTTT.

This clonotype was counted between two and nine times. The J gene is TRBJ2-1, the V gene TRBV6-5; 10 nucleotides match TRBD2. The end of the DNA aligns better with TRBJ2-5, so the J call may be wrong. Per germline, CDR1 MNHEY and CDR2 SVGAGI. The length of the CDR3 is 16 residues. The CDR3 spells CASSYSSGGIGETQYF. The CDR3 nucleotides read TGTGCCAGCAGTTACTCTAGCGGGGGGATCGGAGAGACCCAGTACTTC.

The chain employs TRBV20-1 and TRBJ1-1, with D possibly matching TRBD1 (5 bases). This CDR3 is 15 amino acids long. V was clipped by 5 bases and J by 3 bases, with 19 bases between them. Germline CDR1 reads DFQATT; CDR2 reads SNEGSKA (reference sequence). CDR3 coding DNA: TGCAGTGCTCCCCCGCCGGGGCGGGGCTACACTGAAGCTTTCTTT. It encodes CSAPPPGRGYTEAFF.